This T cell receptor (beta chain) appears in the sequencing data of a study of cytomegalovirus exposure and HLA in healthy donors. Study-wide points: Follow-up analysis found HLA locus-dependent TCR association rates, highest for DRB1 and lowest for HLA-C. Within the data, a cluster of highly shared sequence variants was likely a sequencing artifact.

Germline V gene lookup returns CDR1 SQVTM and CDR2 ANQGSEA. Trimming pared 6 bases from V and 3 bases from J, leaving 17 bases between. This CDR3 is 15 amino acids long. PCR used 60 Vbeta primers and 13 Jbeta primers. Sequenced by immunoSEQ multiplex PCR; TCRdb stores in-frame clones only, minus some. The sample includes 100,000 to 150,000 clones, approximately 80% of them seen just once. Note on this clone: Its cognate antigen is unknown.

This clonotype originated in a woman younger than 30 in good health and CMV-seropositive. The V call is TRBV29-1, the J call TRBJ1-4, with a weak D call TRBD1 (6 bases). Material for sequencing was PBMCs. DNA for the CDR3: TGCAGCGTCCAATTTATGACAGGTCCTAATGAAAAACTGTTTTTT. This gives the protein CSVQFMTGPNEKLFF.